These 28 T cell receptor beta chains came from one sample sequenced in a study of CD8 T cells in Susac syndrome. Random hexamers served to reverse transcribe roughly 0.5 to 1 ug RNA. TCRdb redid the calling of the immunoSEQ multiplex PCR reads with MiXCR, one entry per CDR3 protein. The sample shows tens of thousands of distinct CDR3 sequences, around 94% of them seen only once. Sequenced input: CD8+ T cells from PBMCs. These receptors all stem from a human donor with Susac syndrome.

The chain employs TRBV28 and TRBJ2-7; 9 bases line up with TRBD1. Germline trimming cut 8 bases from V and 1 base from J; bases unmatched to any gene: 3. CDR1 MDHEN and CDR2 SYDVKM come from the germline V gene. This CDR3 spans 13 amino acids. CDR3 in DNA: TGTGCCAGCTGGGGACAGGGTTCCTACGAGCAGTACTTC. Translated: CASWGQGSYEQYF.

The gene calls are TRBV12-3 or TRBV12-4 and TRBJ1-2, with D unclear. CDR3 length: 13 residues. V lost 3 bases and J 4 bases, leaving 9 bases between the germline ends. The CDR3 DNA follows: TGTGCCAGCAGTTTCGGCAGGTTCTATGGCTACACCTTC. Amino acids: CASSFGRFYGYTF.

The rearrangement uses TRBV4-3 and TRBJ2-3, with 8 nucleotides matching TRBD2. V shed 0 bases, J shed 3 bases, and the junction held 5 bases outside the gene matches. CDR1 is LGHNA and CDR2 is YSLEER in the germline V gene. The CDR3 spans 16 residues. CDR3 region: CASSQDRGGETDTQYF. The CDR3 nucleotides read TGCGCCAGCAGCCAAGATCGGGGGGGTGAGACAGATACGCAGTATTTT.

CDR3 bases: TGTGCCAGCAGCGAGTTCTGGGCGAGCTCCTACAATGAGCAGTTCTTC. It yields the protein CASSEFWASSYNEQFF. The chain is built from TRBV7-9 and TRBJ2-1; no firm D call. Germline-derived CDR1 and CDR2 are SEHNR and FQNEAQ (reference sequence). Trimming stripped 5 bases from V and 0 bases from J, with 14 bases between. The CDR3 runs 16 residues.

The chain recombines TRBV14 with TRBJ1-5, with D unresolved. V was clipped by 1 base and J by 9 bases, with 7 bases between them. This CDR3 spans 12 amino acids. The germline V gene encodes CDR1 SGHDN and CDR2 FVKESK. The CDR3 DNA is TGTGCCAGCAGCCAAGTTTCCCCGCCCCAGCATTTT. Amino acid sequence: CASSQVSPPQHF.

This chain links TRBV30 with TRBJ1-6; TRBD1 might be the D (5 bases). There are 11 residues in the CDR3. V lost 3 bases and J 8 bases, leaving 5 bases between the germline ends. The germline CDR1 and CDR2 sequences are GTSNPN and SVGIG (reference sequence). CDR3: CAWRTDSPLHF. The CDR3 DNA reads TGTGCCTGGAGGACAGATTCACCCCTCCACTTT.

The chain combines TRBV4-1 with TRBJ1-2; D might be TRBD1 (5 bases). The CDR3 has 14 residues. Germline V lookup: CDR1 MGHRA, CDR2 YSYEKL. V lost 2 bases to trimming and J lost 0 bases, with 7 bases between them. CDR3 DNA sequence: TGCGCCAGCAGCCAACCGACAGCTAACTATGGCTACACCTTC. Its protein is CASSQPTANYGYTF.

J is TRBJ2-4 and V is TRBV5-1; tentative D call: TRBD2 (5 bases). CDR1 is SGHRS and CDR2 is YFSETQ in the germline V gene. The CDR3 consists of 19 residues. Trimming pared 0 bases from V and 1 base from J, leaving 20 bases between. The chain's CDR3 is CASSLEARETSTAKNIQYF. CDR3 sequence (DNA): TGCGCCAGCAGCTTGGAAGCGAGGGAGACATCCACCGCCAAAAACATTCAGTACTTC. Complete variable domain (other parts from reference TRBV5-1 and TRBJ2-4): KAGVTQTPRYLIKTRGQQVTLSCSPISGHRSVSWYQQTPGQGLQFLFEYFSETQRNKGNFPGRFSGRQFSNSRSEMNVSTLELGDSALYLCASSLEARETSTAKNIQYFGAGTRLSVL.

CDR3 loop: CASSPSGRELFF. For the CDR3, the DNA is TGTGCCAGCAGCCCTTCGGGGCGTGAGCTGTTTTTT. The chain employs TRBV7-9 and TRBJ2-2; D is perhaps TRBD1 or TRBD2 (5 bases each). Trimming stripped 5 bases from V and 11 bases from J, with 12 bases between. CDR3 size: 12 residues. Per the germline V gene, CDR1 is SEHNR and CDR2 is FQNEAQ (reference sequence).

CDR3 nucleotide sequence: TGCAGTGCTCGACTAGGAAGGGAGCAGTACTTC. Amino acid sequence: CSARLGREQYF. The J gene is TRBJ2-7, the V gene TRBV20-1; tentative D call: TRBD2 (6 bases). This CDR3 has 11 residues. CDR1 is DFQATT and CDR2 is SNEGSKA in the germline V gene (reference sequence). The V end lost 5 bases, the J end lost 7 bases, and 12 bases lay between the germline ends.

In DNA form, the CDR3 reads TGTGCCAGCAGTAGGAGGCCCAGGGAGTACGAGACCCAGTACTTC. This codes for CASSRRPREYETQYF. This chain uses TRBV27 with TRBJ2-5; D tentatively reads TRBD1 or TRBD2 (5 bases each). CDR3 length: 15 amino acids. Trimming left V 5 bases short and J 5 bases short, with 18 bases between. The germline V gene encodes CDR1 MNHEY and CDR2 SMNVEV (reference sequence).

The rearrangement links TRBV5-4 to TRBJ2-7, with 13 bases matching TRBD2. Germline CDR1 and CDR2: SGHNT and YYREEE (reference sequence). This CDR3 contains 17 residues. V was pared by 1 base and J by 4 bases, with 8 bases of the junction left unmatched. This chain's CDR3 is CASSLSGLAGNPYEQYF. Written as DNA, the CDR3 is TGTGCCAGCAGCTTGTCGGGACTAGCGGGGAACCCGTACGAGCAGTACTTC.

The rearrangement joins TRBV12-3 or TRBV12-4 to TRBJ2-1, with D perhaps TRBD1 or TRBD2 (6 bases each). The V end lost 3 bases, the J end lost 6 bases, and 9 bases lay between the germline ends. There are 13 residues in the CDR3. The CDR3 DNA follows: TGTGCCAGCAGTTTTCGGGGGCTCAATGAGCAGTTCTTC. As protein: CASSFRGLNEQFF.

The CDR3 spells CASSYSGGEGQYF. CDR3 coding DNA: TGTGCCAGCAGTTACTCGGGAGGGGAAGGCCAGTACTTC. The chain recombines TRBV6-5 with TRBJ2-5, with 7 bases identical to TRBD2. The length of the CDR3 is 13 residues. V dropped 0 bases and J dropped 10; count of bases not matched to a gene: 5. Germline V gene data show CDR1 as MNHEY and CDR2 as SVGAGI.

This clonotype has only one observation. The chain employs TRBV9 and TRBJ2-1; D is possibly TRBD2 (6 bases). Per germline, CDR1 SGDLS and CDR2 YYNGEE. The CDR3 is made up of 14 amino acids. Deletions cut 5 bases from V and 8 bases from J, with 17 bases between. CDR3 protein: CASRNPGGEDEQFF. DNA of the CDR3: TGTGCCAGCAGGAACCCAGGAGGGGAAGATGAGCAGTTCTTC.

The J gene is TRBJ2-1, the V gene TRBV20-1; 9 bases are a match to TRBD1. The CDR3 contains 15 residues. With 0 bases clipped from V and 4 bases from J, the junction kept 4 bases outside the gene matches. The germline V gene encodes CDR1 DFQATT and CDR2 SNEGSKA (reference sequence). The CDR3 sequence: CSARERTGEYNEQFF. As DNA, the CDR3 is TGCAGTGCTAGAGAGCGGACAGGGGAATACAATGAGCAGTTCTTC.

This rearrangement joins TRBV4-2 to TRBJ1-2, with D maybe TRBD1 (6 bases). With 0 bases removed from V and 5 bases from J, the gap between germline ends came to 13 bases. This CDR3 is built from 15 residues. Germline V gives CDR1 LGHNA, CDR2 YNFKEQ. CDR3 protein: CASSQDQTGRYGYTF. The CDR3 region has the DNA TGTGCCAGCAGCCAAGATCAGACAGGCCGATATGGCTACACCTTC.

The chain couples TRBV5-6 to TRBJ2-1, with 9 bases identical to TRBD1. This CDR3 is built from 14 residues. Germline assignment: CDR1 SGHDT and CDR2 YYEEEE. V lost 6 bases to trimming and J lost 3 bases; unmatched junction nucleotides: 4. The CDR3 DNA follows: TGTGCCAGCACATCGGGACAGGGCTACAATGAGCAGTTCTTC. The encoded protein is CASTSGQGYNEQFF. Together with reference TRBV5-6 and TRBJ2-1, the CDR3 gives the full variable domain: DAGVTQSPTHLIKTRGQQVTLRCSPKSGHDTVSWYQQALGQGPQFIFQYYEEEERQRGNFPDRFSGHQFPNYSSELNVNALLLGDSALYLCASTSGQGYNEQFFGPGTRLTVL.

The V and J genes are TRBV9 and TRBJ2-6, with a weak D call TRBD1 (6 bases). This CDR3 has 15 residues. Germline V gene lookup returns CDR1 SGDLS and CDR2 YYNGEE. Trimming cost V 6 bases and J 1 base, with 11 bases left between them. CDR3 protein: CASKGVTSGANVLTF. Written as DNA, the CDR3 is TGTGCCAGCAAGGGGGTCACTTCTGGGGCCAACGTCCTGACTTTC.

The genes are TRBV20-1 and TRBJ1-2, with 7 bases identical to TRBD1. This CDR3 is built from 18 residues. The V and J ends lost 2 bases and 3 bases, in that order; junction bases with no gene match: 18. Looked up from germline, CDR1 is DFQATT and CDR2 is SNEGSKA (reference sequence). The CDR3 reads CSARRLDRDFGGDYGYTF. The CDR3 DNA sequence: TGCAGTGCTAGAAGGCTCGACAGGGATTTCGGTGGTGACTATGGCTACACCTTC.

This rearrangement joins TRBV11-2 to TRBJ2-3; a weak D match, TRBD2 (6 bases). This CDR3 region has 13 residues. Germline V gene lookup returns CDR1 SGHAT and CDR2 FQNNGV. V was cut by 5 bases and J by 2 bases, with 8 bases left in between. The CDR3 DNA is TGTGCCAGCAGCGGGACTCCCACAGATACGCAGTATTTT. Amino acids: CASSGTPTDTQYF.

The gene calls are TRBV12-3 or TRBV12-4 and TRBJ1-5, with D maybe TRBD1 (6 bases). CDR3 size: 15 residues. V lost 5 bases to trimming and J lost 2 bases, with 13 bases between them. Here the CDR3 DNA reads TGTGCCAGCAGTCCGGGGGGCGGCGGCAATCAGCCCCAGCATTTT. This codes for CASSPGGGGNQPQHF.

V usage is TRBV5-4 and J usage is TRBJ1-1, with a weak D call TRBD1 (5 bases). The ends were cut back, 0 bases at V and 0 bases at J, with 9 bases in the middle. The CDR3 loop spans 15 amino acids. Germline lookup yields CDR1 SGHNT and CDR2 YYREEE (reference sequence). DNA for the CDR3: TGTGCCAGCAGCTTGGAGGTGGGACTGAACACTGAAGCTTTCTTT. Translated: CASSLEVGLNTEAFF.

This chain uses TRBV20-1 with TRBJ2-7; D unresolved. V was trimmed by 4 bases and J by 1 base, leaving 14 bases between them. Germline V gene data show CDR1 as DFQATT and CDR2 as SNEGSKA (reference sequence). This CDR3 comprises 14 residues. The CDR3 protein is CSATRSTRSYEQYF. CDR3 sequence (DNA): TGCAGTGCTACCAGATCGACCAGATCCTACGAGCAGTACTTC.

The chain joins TRBV7-9 to TRBJ1-2, with TRBD1 identical over 9 bases. With 5 bases clipped from V and 8 bases from J, the junction kept 9 bases outside the gene matches. This CDR3 spans 14 amino acids. The V gene's germline CDR1 is SEHNR and CDR2 FQNEAQ (reference sequence). This CDR3 reads CASSSGQGLKGYTF. In DNA form, the CDR3 reads TGTGCCAGCAGCAGTGGACAGGGGTTAAAGGGCTACACCTTC.

This chain joins TRBV7-8 and TRBJ1-2, with D possibly matching TRBD1 (5 bases). CDR1 and CDR2 from the germline V gene are SGHVS and FQNEAQ. Between the trimmed V and J ends, which lost 4 bases and 7 bases, there was a span of 16 bases. The CDR3 totals 14 residues. The CDR3 DNA is TGTGCCAGCAGCTCCCCAGGGATTGGCCTTGGCTACACCTTC. It specifies CASSSPGIGLGYTF. Based on the CDR3 plus reference TRBV7-8 and TRBJ1-2, the full variable domain is GAGVSQSPRYKVAKRGQDVALRCDPISGHVSLFWYQQALGQGPEFLTYFQNEAQLDKSGLPSDRFFAERPEGSVSTLKIQRTQQEDSAVYLCASSSPGIGLGYTFGSGTRLTVV.

This rearrangement joins TRBV27 to TRBJ2-7; no definite D call. Germline V gives CDR1 MNHEY, CDR2 SMNVEV (reference sequence). The CDR3 is made up of 12 amino acids. Trimming took 5 bases from V and 2 from J, leaving 7 bases between them. CDR3 protein: CASSPSPYEQYF. The CDR3 coding sequence is TGTGCCAGCAGTCCCAGCCCCTACGAGCAGTACTTC.

The chain couples TRBV19 to TRBJ2-7; possible D gene TRBD1, 8 bases. The V and J ends lost 3 bases and 3 bases respectively, with 15 bases between them. The CDR3 has 15 amino acids. Germline V gene sequence: CDR1 LNHDA, CDR2 SQIVND (reference sequence). CDR3 nucleotides: TGTGCCAGTAGTATTTGGACAGGGAGGGACTACGAGCAGTACTTC. This codes for CASSIWTGRDYEQYF.